The sample holds a few counts of the clone carrying this TCR beta chain. TCRdb re-analysed the 5' RACE reads in MiXCR, keeping a single row per CDR3 protein. The sample contains roughly 720,000 distinct CDR3 sequences, around a sixth of which appear only once. These data belong to a study of identical twins. The same sample was also studied in work on T cells expressing NK-cell markers.

Sequenced sample: PBMCs. The TCR originated in a woman aged 18 to 35 in good health.

The CDR3 reads CASSMDNTEAFF. The CDR3 DNA sequence: TGTGCCAGCAGTATGGACAACACTGAAGCTTTCTTT. The V call is TRBV6-2 or TRBV6-3, the J call TRBJ1-1; D is uncertain. The CDR3 covers 12 residues. Germline CDR1 MNHEY, CDR2 SVGEGT. V was trimmed by 5 bases and J by 2 bases, leaving 6 bases between them.